The 20 T cell receptor beta chains below were found in one sample sequenced in a study of radiotherapy plus CTLA-4 blockade in lung cancer. Sequencing used immunoSEQ multiplex PCR; TCRdb keeps in-frame clones, though not all of them. The sample records 65,000 to 95,000 clones, about nine tenths being singletons. Sample: peripheral blood, taken from a patient treated with radiotherapy plus ipilimumab. The receptor set was obtained from a human donor with non-small cell lung cancer that progressed on radiotherapy plus ipilimumab.

This chain uses TRBV5-4 with TRBJ1-5; TRBD1 might be the D (5 bases). V gave up 0 bases and J gave up 0 bases, with 7 bases separating them. Germline V CDR1 and CDR2: SGHNT, YYREEE (reference sequence). The CDR3 sequence is 15 residues long. DNA for the CDR3: TGTGCCAGCAGCTTGGGGGGCGATAGCAATCAGCCCCAGCATTTT. Translating it yields CASSLGGDSNQPQHF.

The J gene is TRBJ2-7, the V gene TRBV11-2; D possibly uses TRBD1 or TRBD2 (7 bases each). CDR3 length equals 14 residues. V was trimmed by 4 bases and J by 2 bases, leaving 12 bases between them. The germline V gene has CDR1 SGHAT and CDR2 FQNNGV. CDR3 protein: CASSYQGGAYEQYV. As DNA, the CDR3 is TGTGCCAGCAGCTACCAGGGGGGGGCCTACGAGCAGTACGTC.

The chain joins TRBV5-1 to TRBJ2-3; TRBD1 matches 10 bases. Trimming took 5 bases from V and 3 from J; bases not matched to a gene: 6. This CDR3 is built from 15 residues. The germline V gene encodes CDR1 SGHRS and CDR2 YFSETQ. The CDR3 protein is CASSGGQGKTDTQYF. CDR3 nucleotide sequence: TGCGCCAGCAGTGGGGGACAGGGGAAGACAGATACGCAGTATTTT. Using reference TRBV5-1 and TRBJ2-3 for the parts outside the CDR3, the full variable domain is KAGVTQTPRYLIKTRGQQVTLSCSPISGHRSVSWYQQTPGQGLQFLFEYFSETQRNKGNFPGRFSGRQFSNSRSEMNVSTLELGDSALYLCASSGGQGKTDTQYFGPGTRLTVL.

This clone was seen a few times. A far larger clone is off by one base, so a read error is likely. The V and J genes are TRBV7-9 and TRBJ2-5; TRBD1 agrees at 7 bases. This CDR3 has 15 residues. CDR1 is SEHNR, CDR2 FQNEAQ, per germline (reference sequence). DNA of the CDR3: TGTTCCAGCAGCTTAACCTCAGACAGGGAAGAGACCCAGTACTTC. This encodes CSSSLTSDREETQYF. Supplemented by reference TRBV7-9 and TRBJ2-5, the full variable domain reads DTGVSQNPRHKITKRGQNVTFRCDPISEHNRLYWYRQTLGQGPEFLTYFQNEAQLEKSRLLSDRFSAERPKGSFSTLEIQRTEQGDSAMYLCSSSLTSDREETQYFGPGTRLLVL.

V gene TRBV28 combines with J gene TRBJ2-1; a possible D gene is TRBD1 (6 bases). V was shortened by 7 bases and J by 0 bases, with 13 bases between the two germline ends. Germline V CDR1 and CDR2: MDHEN, SYDVKM. This CDR3 region has 15 residues. CDR3 sequence reads: CASTRLQGSYNEQFF. CDR3 coding DNA: TGTGCCAGCACGAGGTTACAGGGCTCCTACAATGAGCAGTTCTTC.

This clone was seen a handful of times. The gene calls are TRBV19 and TRBJ1-5; TRBD1 might be the D (6 bases). V gave up 3 bases and J gave up 2 bases, with 11 bases separating them. In germline, CDR1 is LNHDA, CDR2 SQIVND (reference sequence). There are 15 residues in the CDR3. CDR3 in DNA: TGTGCCAGTAGTATCATGGAGGGGGGCAATCAGCCCCAGCATTTT. Translation: CASSIMEGGNQPQHF.

The rearrangement links TRBV30 to TRBJ1-1; no firm D call. The germline V and J ends were trimmed by 2 bases and 4 bases, with 14 bases remaining between them. Germline values: CDR1 GTSNPN, CDR2 SVGIG (reference sequence). There are 14 residues in the CDR3. CDR3 bases: TGTGCCTGGAGTCCGCCCCCCCGGGGCACTGAAGCTTTCTTT. The encoded protein is CAWSPPPRGTEAFF.

The genes are TRBV11-2 and TRBJ2-1; 9 nucleotides agree with TRBD1. Losses at the gene ends were 8 bases for V and 3 bases for J; bases not matched to a gene: 8. The CDR3 length is 15 residues. CDR1 SGHAT and CDR2 FQNNGV come from the germline V gene. CDR3 nucleotides: TGTGCCAGCCGTATGGGGACAGGGATCTACAATGAGCAGTTCTTC. Translated, it gives CASRMGTGIYNEQFF. The complete variable domain, with remaining parts taken from reference TRBV11-2 and TRBJ2-1, reads EAGVAQSPRYKIIEKRQSVAFWCNPISGHATLYWYQQILGQGPKLLIQFQNNGVVDDSQLPKDRFSAERLKGVDSTLKIQPAKLEDSAVYLCASRMGTGIYNEQFFGPGTRLTVL.

The chain couples TRBV6-6 to TRBJ1-5; D possibly corresponds to TRBD1 (5 bases). Germline V CDR1 and CDR2: MNHNY, SVGAGI (reference sequence). V was shortened by 7 bases and J by 6 bases, with 13 bases between the two germline ends. The CDR3 length is 13 residues. Here the CDR3 reads CASTEGTGQPQHF. The CDR3 DNA reads TGTGCCAGCACCGAAGGGACCGGTCAGCCCCAGCATTTT.

This chain connects TRBV11-2 to TRBJ2-6; D remains unclear. CDR1 SGHAT and CDR2 FQNNGV come from the germline V gene. The CDR3 covers 17 residues. V lost 6 bases and J 0 bases, leaving 15 bases between the germline ends. CDR3 sequence: CASSLSVPISGANVLTF. The CDR3 DNA reads TGTGCCAGCAGTCTCTCGGTGCCCATCTCTGGGGCCAACGTCCTGACTTTC.

The rearrangement links TRBV7-2 to TRBJ2-7, with D perhaps given as TRBD1 or TRBD2 (5 bases each). Trimming left V 5 bases short and J 2 bases short, with 22 bases between. Germline-derived CDR1 and CDR2 are SGHTA and FQGNSA. The CDR3 loop spans 17 amino acids. Here the CDR3 reads CASSDDRWGEGTYEQYF. The CDR3 bases are TGTGCCAGCAGCGACGACAGATGGGGTGAGGGTACCTACGAGCAGTACTTC.

The chain couples TRBV12-5 to TRBJ1-2; D unresolved. The CDR3 runs 13 residues. The V end lost 6 bases, the J end lost 7 bases, and 15 bases lay between the germline ends. The germline V gene has CDR1 LGHNT and CDR2 FRNRAP. The CDR3 sequence: CASGGSVSSGYTF. The CDR3 DNA reads as TGTGCTAGTGGGGGTTCAGTTTCTAGTGGCTACACCTTC.

CDR3 loop: CASRSGTASPAGELFF. The CDR3 DNA reads TGTGCCAGCAGATCCGGGACTGCCTCCCCTGCCGGGGAGCTGTTTTTT. V usage is TRBV7-3 and J usage is TRBJ2-2; the D gene is possibly TRBD2 (6 bases). V was cut by 6 bases and J by 6 bases, with 20 bases left in between. The germline CDR1 and CDR2 sequences are SGHTA and FQGTGA. The CDR3 runs 16 residues.

The V gene is TRBV5-1, the J gene TRBJ1-1; D unclear. The CDR3 loop spans 15 amino acids. Germline V gene sequence: CDR1 SGHRS, CDR2 YFSETQ. Deletions cut 5 bases from V and 5 bases from J, with 19 bases between. Here the CDR3 DNA reads TGCGCCAGCAGTAATTATTTCGGGCAGGCGACTGAAGCTTTCTTT. It specifies CASSNYFGQATEAFF. Full variable domain (missing parts from reference TRBV5-1 and TRBJ1-1): KAGVTQTPRYLIKTRGQQVTLSCSPISGHRSVSWYQQTPGQGLQFLFEYFSETQRNKGNFPGRFSGRQFSNSRSEMNVSTLELGDSALYLCASSNYFGQATEAFFGQGTRLTVV.

This clone is a singleton in its sample. The chain carries TRBV5-6 and TRBJ1-1; no definite D call. V lost 0 bases, J lost 3 bases, and 15 bases lay in between. The CDR3 sequence is 16 residues long. Germline CDR1 is SGHDT and CDR2 is YYEEEE. DNA for the CDR3: TGTGCCAGCAGCTTGGTGCAGCAAAGGCTTTACACTGAAGCTTTCTTT. Translating it yields CASSLVQQRLYTEAFF.

This chain uses TRBV5-6 with TRBJ2-5; TRBD2 might be the D (7 bases). This CDR3 is built from 15 residues. Germline CDR1 and CDR2: SGHDT and YYEEEE. V dropped 0 bases and J dropped 5 bases, with 14 bases sitting between them. CDR3 region: CASSLAGGAGETQYF. DNA for the CDR3: TGTGCCAGCAGCTTGGCGGGGGGCGCGGGGGAGACCCAGTACTTC. Full variable domain (outside the CDR3, taken from reference TRBV5-6 and TRBJ2-5): DAGVTQSPTHLIKTRGQQVTLRCSPKSGHDTVSWYQQALGQGPQFIFQYYEEEERQRGNFPDRFSGHQFPNYSSELNVNALLLGDSALYLCASSLAGGAGETQYFGPGTRLLVL.

The chain joins TRBV2 to TRBJ2-6, with D tentatively TRBD1 (5 bases). Trimming stripped 8 bases from V and 2 bases from J, with 10 bases between. CDR3 size: 14 residues. Germline V gene data show CDR1 as SNHLY and CDR2 as FYNNEI. DNA for the CDR3: TGTGCCAGCCTGGACAAAGCTGGGGCCAACGTCCTGACTTTC. The encoded protein is CASLDKAGANVLTF. The full variable domain, completed using reference TRBV2 and TRBJ2-6, is EPEVTQTPSHQVTQMGQEVILRCVPISNHLYFYWYRQILGQKVEFLVSFYNNEISEKSEIFDDQFSVERPDGSNFTLKIRSTKLEDSAMYFCASLDKAGANVLTFGAGSRLTVL.

This clone appeared a single time. The chain links TRBV5-4 to TRBJ2-5; D gene unclear. The V gene lost 0 bases and the J gene lost 2 bases, with 5 bases spanning the gap. This CDR3 has 13 amino acids. The germline gives CDR1 SGHNT, CDR2 YYREEE (reference sequence). CDR3: CASSLEWQETQYF. CDR3 in DNA: TGTGCCAGCAGCTTGGAATGGCAAGAGACCCAGTACTTC.

This chain links TRBV5-3 with TRBJ2-1; TRBD2 matches 8 bases. TRBV5-3 is known as an ORF, though its function is uncertain. V lost 5 bases to trimming and J lost 6 bases; unmatched junction nucleotides: 13. The CDR3 loop spans 16 amino acids. CDR3 nucleotide sequence: TGTGCCAGAAGTTTACCAAGCGGGAGCTTCGGCAATGAGCAGTTCTTC. It yields the protein CARSLPSGSFGNEQFF.

The chain couples TRBV10-3 to TRBJ1-3; D is possibly TRBD1 (5 bases). Germline V gene lookup returns CDR1 ENHRY and CDR2 SYGVKD. The V end was cut by 1 base, the J end by 3 bases, with 13 bases between. The CDR3 is 16 residues long. The CDR3 is CAISEWAGQSGNTIYF. The CDR3 DNA is TGTGCCATCAGTGAGTGGGCAGGGCAAAGTGGAAACACCATATATTTT.